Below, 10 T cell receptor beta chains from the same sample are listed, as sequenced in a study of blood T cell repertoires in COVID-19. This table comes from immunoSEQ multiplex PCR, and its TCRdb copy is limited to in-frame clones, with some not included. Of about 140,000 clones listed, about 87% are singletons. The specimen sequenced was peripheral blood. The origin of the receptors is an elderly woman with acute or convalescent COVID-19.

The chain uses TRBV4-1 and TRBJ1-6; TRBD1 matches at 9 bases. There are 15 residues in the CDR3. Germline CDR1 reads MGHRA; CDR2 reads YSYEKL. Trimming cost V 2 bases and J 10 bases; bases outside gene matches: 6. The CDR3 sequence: CASSQPTGGESPLHF. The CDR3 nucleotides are TGCGCCAGCAGCCAACCTACAGGGGGCGAGTCACCCCTCCACTTT.

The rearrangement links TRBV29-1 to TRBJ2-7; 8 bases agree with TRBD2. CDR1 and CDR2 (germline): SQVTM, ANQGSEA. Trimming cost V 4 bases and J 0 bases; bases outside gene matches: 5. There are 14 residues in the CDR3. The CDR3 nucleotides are TGCAGCGTTGCCGCGGGGGGCCTCTCCTACGAGCAGTACTTC. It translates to CSVAAGGLSYEQYF.

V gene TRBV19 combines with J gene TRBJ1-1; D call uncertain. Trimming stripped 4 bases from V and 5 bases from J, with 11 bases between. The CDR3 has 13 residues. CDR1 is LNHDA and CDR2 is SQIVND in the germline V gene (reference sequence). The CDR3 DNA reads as TGTGCCAGTAGTACCTTAAGAGGAACTGAAGCTTTCTTT. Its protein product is CASSTLRGTEAFF.

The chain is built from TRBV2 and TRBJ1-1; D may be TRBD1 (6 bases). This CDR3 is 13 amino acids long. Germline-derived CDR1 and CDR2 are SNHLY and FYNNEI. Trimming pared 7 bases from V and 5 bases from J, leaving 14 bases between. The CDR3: CASKSNRETEAFF. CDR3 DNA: TGTGCCAGCAAAAGTAACAGGGAGACTGAAGCTTTCTTT.

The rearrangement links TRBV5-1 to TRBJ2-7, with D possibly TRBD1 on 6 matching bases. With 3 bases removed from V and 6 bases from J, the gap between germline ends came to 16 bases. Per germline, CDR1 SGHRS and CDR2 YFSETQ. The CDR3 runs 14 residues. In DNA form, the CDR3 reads TGCGCCAGCAGCTCCGACATGCAGGGGCTCGAGCAGTACTTC. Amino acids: CASSSDMQGLEQYF.

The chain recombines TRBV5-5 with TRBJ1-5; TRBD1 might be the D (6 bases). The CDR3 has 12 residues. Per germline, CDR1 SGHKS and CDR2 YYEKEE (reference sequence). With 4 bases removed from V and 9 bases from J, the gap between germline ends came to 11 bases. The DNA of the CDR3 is TGTGCCAGCAGCATAACAGGGTGGCCCCAGCATTTT. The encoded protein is CASSITGWPQHF. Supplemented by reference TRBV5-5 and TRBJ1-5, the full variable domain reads DAGVTQSPTHLIKTRGQQVTLRCSPISGHKSVSWYQQVLGQGPQFIFQYYEKEERGRGNFPDRFSARQFPNYSSELNVNALLLGDSALYLCASSITGWPQHFGDGTRLSIL.

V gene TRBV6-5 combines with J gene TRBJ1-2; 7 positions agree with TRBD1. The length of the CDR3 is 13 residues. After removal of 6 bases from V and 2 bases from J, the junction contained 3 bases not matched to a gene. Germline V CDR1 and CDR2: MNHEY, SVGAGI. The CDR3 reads CASRLDRNYGYTF. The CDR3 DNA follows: TGTGCCAGCAGGCTGGACAGGAACTATGGCTACACCTTC.

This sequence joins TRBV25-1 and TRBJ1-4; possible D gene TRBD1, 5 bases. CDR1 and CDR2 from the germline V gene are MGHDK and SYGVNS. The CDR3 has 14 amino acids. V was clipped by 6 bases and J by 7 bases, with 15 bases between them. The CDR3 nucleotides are TGTGCCAGCAGAGAGGCAGGGCAGGGTGAAAAACTGTTTTTT. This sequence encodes CASREAGQGEKLFF.

In DNA, the CDR3 is TGCGCCAGCAGACCTACCGGGACTAGCGGGGGGGGAAGGATAAATGAGCAGTTCTTC. Translating it yields CASRPTGTSGGGRINEQFF. This chain links TRBV5-1 with TRBJ2-1; 16 nucleotides agree with TRBD2. The CDR3 is made up of 19 amino acids. CDR1 is SGHRS and CDR2 is YFSETQ in the germline V gene. The V and J ends lost 5 bases and 7 bases, in that order; junction bases with no gene match: 15.

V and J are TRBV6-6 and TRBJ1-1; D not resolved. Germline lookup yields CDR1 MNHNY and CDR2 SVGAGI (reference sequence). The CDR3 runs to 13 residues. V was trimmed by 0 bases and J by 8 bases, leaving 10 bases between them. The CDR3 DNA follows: TGTGCCAGCAGTTACTCAGCCTCCATAGAAGCTTTCTTT. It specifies CASSYSASIEAFF.